The rows below give T cell receptor beta chains drawn from one sample of a study of T cells in Graves' hyperthyroidism and ophthalmopathy. In TCRdb, the multiplex PCR reads were re-called with MiXCR into one record per CDR3 protein. This table has approximately 400,000 distinct CDR3 sequences, 15% to 17% appearing once. Sequencing used blood. These TCRs come from a woman between 18 and 30 years old with Graves' hyperthyroidism. Each CDR3 is given without its conserved first and last residue. The order of the fields is J gene, D gene, V gene, CDR3 protein. The D gene is left open where the match is weak.

>TRBJ2-2|-|TRBV2
ASTVGSGVAGELF
>TRBJ2-1|-|TRBV3-1
ASIQGAFLQF
>TRBJ2-1|TRBD2|TRBV6-1
ASSVLAGVVVEQF
>TRBJ2-3|TRBD2|TRBV2
ASNGLAGLADTQY
>TRBJ2-7|-|TRBV9
ASSPRRGNYYEQY
>TRBJ1-5|-|TRBV19
ASSWGLSNQPQH
>TRBJ1-2|TRBD1|TRBV7-9
ASSFSTGQRDFNYGYT
>TRBJ2-2|-|TRBV5-6
ASSPVWSLTGELF
>TRBJ1-2|TRBD1|TRBV28
ASTFGQGGNYGYT
>TRBJ2-5|-|TRBV12-3/TRBV12-4
ASSPQPRTQY
>TRBJ1-2|-|TRBV7-9
ASSLASGVGYT
>TRBJ2-1|TRBD2|TRBV5-1
ASTLLAGAGNEQF
>TRBJ2-2|-|TRBV19
ASSMSANTGELF
>TRBJ2-1|-|TRBV9
ASSAQPTGYNEQF
>TRBJ2-5|-|TRBV9
ASSALGHQETQY
>TRBJ2-2|-|TRBV7-3
ASSLGLGHTGELF
>TRBJ2-3|-|TRBV2
ASSEVLAGDTQY
>TRBJ1-2|-|TRBV12-3/TRBV12-4
ASGQEGYGYT
>TRBJ2-7|-|TRBV29-1
SVAILTGKLANEQY
>TRBJ2-1|-|TRBV7-8
ASSHRRAGFDEQF
>TRBJ2-5|TRBD1|TRBV5-4
ASSLDDREETQY
>TRBJ2-1|TRBD2|TRBV11-2
ASSLDGGAIEQF
>TRBJ1-3|-|TRBV6-1
ASSTTGGNTIY
>TRBJ2-1|TRBD2|TRBV7-3
ASSSPAGGSYNEQF
>TRBJ2-2|-|TRBV5-1
ASSPAGAWGGGELF
>TRBJ2-7|-|TRBV2
ASRVGQDYSYEQY
>TRBJ2-1|-|TRBV7-8
ASQSGLATEQF
>TRBJ2-1|-|TRBV28
ASSSPTEDSSYNEQF
>TRBJ2-1|-|TRBV3-1
ASSQGAQNNEQF
>TRBJ1-6|-|TRBV24-1
ATSDTGTNNSPLH
>TRBJ2-1|TRBD2|TRBV3-1
ASSRGLPDNEQF
>TRBJ2-1|TRBD2|TRBV11-2
ASSQGLVYEQF
>TRBJ2-7|-|TRBV9
ASGPPGQLHEQY
>TRBJ1-3|-|TRBV5-1
ASSLGGFSGNTIY
>TRBJ2-3|TRBD2|TRBV13
ASSSLSLRLATTDTQY
>TRBJ2-7|TRBD1|TRBV5-1
ASSLGTGSTYEQY
>TRBJ2-7|TRBD2|TRBV18
ASSPPGGGRSYEQY
>TRBJ2-6|-|TRBV12-3/TRBV12-4
ASRLTGPGANVLT
>TRBJ2-1|TRBD2|TRBV3-1
ASSLGTSGNVQF
>TRBJ2-1|-|TRBV6-6
ASSYSPYNEQF
>TRBJ2-1|TRBD2|TRBV27
ASRVRERGGRKNEQF
>TRBJ1-6|-|TRBV5-1
ASMQEAGPPLH
>TRBJ2-1|TRBD2|TRBV2
ASRGGLAGNEQF
>TRBJ2-7|-|TRBV6-1
ASSEALLGRARSYEQY
>TRBJ1-5|TRBD1|TRBV7-2
ASSPRTGGGRNQPQH
>TRBJ2-5|-|TRBV9
ASSPRDWETQY
>TRBJ2-1|-|TRBV11-3
ASSSGTPRQF
>TRBJ2-2|TRBD2|TRBV20-1
SAEGYRGANTGELF
>TRBJ1-1|-|TRBV7-9
ASSRTEAF
>TRBJ2-1|TRBD2|TRBV7-9
ASSPLGLAGERFNEQF